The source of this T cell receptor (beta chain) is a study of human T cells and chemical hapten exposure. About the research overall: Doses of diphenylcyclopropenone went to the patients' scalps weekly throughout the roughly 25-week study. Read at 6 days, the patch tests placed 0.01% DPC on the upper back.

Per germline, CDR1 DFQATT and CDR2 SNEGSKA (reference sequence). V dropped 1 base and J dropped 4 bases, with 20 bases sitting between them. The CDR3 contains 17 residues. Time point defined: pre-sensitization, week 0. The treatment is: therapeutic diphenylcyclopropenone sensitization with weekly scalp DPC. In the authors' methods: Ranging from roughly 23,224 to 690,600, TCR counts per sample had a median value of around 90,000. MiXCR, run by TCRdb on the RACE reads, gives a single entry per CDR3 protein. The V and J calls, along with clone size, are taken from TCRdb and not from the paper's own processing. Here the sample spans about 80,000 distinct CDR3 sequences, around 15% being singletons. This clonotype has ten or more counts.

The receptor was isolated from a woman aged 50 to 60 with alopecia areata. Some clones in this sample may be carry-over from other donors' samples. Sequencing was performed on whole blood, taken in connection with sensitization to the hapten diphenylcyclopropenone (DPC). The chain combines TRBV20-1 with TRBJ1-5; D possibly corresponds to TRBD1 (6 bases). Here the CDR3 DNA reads TGCAGTGCTAGAGCCCTCTATAGTCGGGACACTAATCAGCCCCAGCATTTT. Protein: CSARALYSRDTNQPQHF.